This T cell receptor beta chain was found in a study of beta chain features in type 1 diabetes. Background on the study: Cell yields, gender and age were similar in healthy donors and patients. Across the samples, some 98,000,000 sorted cells were examined in total.

This CDR3 has 15 residues. The V gene lost 5 bases and the J gene lost 8 bases, with 21 bases spanning the gap. Germline V CDR1 and CDR2: MDHEN, SYDVKM. This clone was found many times. Its antigen is currently unknown. A CD45RO/CCR7/CD25/CD127/CD95/CD27 panel sorted naive, central memory, regulatory and stem cell-like memory CD4+ cells. Findings and caveats of the study: Among all four CD4+ subsets, Type 1 diabetes patients had TCRB CDR3s that were moderately but significantly shorter.

TCRB transcripts that were expressed got sequenced, as all of the isolated RNA had been reverse transcribed. Assay: immunoSEQ multiplex PCR; the TCRdb copy retains only in-frame clones and omits some. The sample records fewer than 350,000 clones, about 8.5% being singletons. The TCR sequence derives from a woman under 30 in good health. This chain uses TRBV28 with TRBJ1-2; possible D gene TRBD1, 5 bases. Material: central memory CD4+ T cells from blood. CDR3 protein: CASSTGTGAIRGYTF. CDR3 bases: TGTGCCAGCAGTACCGGGACCGGGGCTATTCGCGGCTACACCTTC.